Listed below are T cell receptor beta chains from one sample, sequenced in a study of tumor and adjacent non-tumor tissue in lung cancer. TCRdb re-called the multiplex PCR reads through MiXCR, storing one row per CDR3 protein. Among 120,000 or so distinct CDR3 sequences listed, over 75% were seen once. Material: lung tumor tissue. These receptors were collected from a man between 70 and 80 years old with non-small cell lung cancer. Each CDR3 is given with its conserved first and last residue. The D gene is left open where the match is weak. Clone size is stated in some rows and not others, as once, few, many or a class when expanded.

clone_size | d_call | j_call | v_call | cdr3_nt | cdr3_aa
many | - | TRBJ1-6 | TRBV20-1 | TGCAGTGCTAGGGTCCAAGGGGGGTCCCTCCACTTT | CSARVQGGSLHF
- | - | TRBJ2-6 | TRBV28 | TGTGCCAGCAGTTACGGCGGCTACTCCTGGATACGCTGGAGGGCCAACCTCCTGACTTTC | CASSYGGYSWIRWRANLLTF
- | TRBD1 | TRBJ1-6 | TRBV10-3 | TGTGCCACCGGGACAGAACGAGCGTCCTATAATTCACCCCTCCACTTT | CATGTERASYNSPLHF
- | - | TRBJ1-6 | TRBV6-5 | TGTGTCAGCAGTTACAGCTCCTATAATTCGCCCCTCCACTTT | CVSSYSSYNSPLHF
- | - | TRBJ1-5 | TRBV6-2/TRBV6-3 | TGTGCCAGCAGTTACTCGATTGGGGGTACAAGAGCGAGCGATCAGCACCAGCATTTT | CASSYSIGGTRASDQHQHF
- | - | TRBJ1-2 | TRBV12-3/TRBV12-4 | TGTGCCAGCAGTTTCGCCCATGATTTATTTGGCTTC | CASSFAHDLFGF
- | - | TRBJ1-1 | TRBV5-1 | TGCGCCAGCGGCTTGATAGGGAGGGACACTGAAGCCTTCTTT | CASGLIGRDTEAFF
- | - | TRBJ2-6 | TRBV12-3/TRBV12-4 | TGTGCCAACACTATATCATCTGGGGCCAACGTCCTGACTTTC | CANTISSGANVLTF
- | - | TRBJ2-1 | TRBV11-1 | TGTGCCAGCAGCCCCCGGCCGGGAGAGGGGCCACATGAGGAGTTCTTT | CASSPRPGEGPHEEFF
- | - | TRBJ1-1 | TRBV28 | TGTGCCAACGGTCTCGCACGGGGGGCGAACACTGAAGCTTTCTTT | CANGLARGANTEAFF
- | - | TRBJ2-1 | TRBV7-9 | TGTGCCAGCAGCCCCTACGGGGGCGGGAACAATGAGCAGTTCTTC | CASSPYGGGNNEQFF
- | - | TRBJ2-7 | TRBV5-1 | TGCGCCAGCAGCCGGGGGGGGACAGGTGTCATCGAGCAGTACTTC | CASSRGGTGVIEQYF
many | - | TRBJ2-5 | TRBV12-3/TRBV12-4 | TGTGCCAGCAGGACGGAGGACCAAGAGACCCAGTACTTC | CASRTEDQETQYF
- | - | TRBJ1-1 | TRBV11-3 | TGTGCCAGCAGCTTAGATGGACAGAAGAACTCTGAAGCTTTCTTT | CASSLDGQKNSEAFF
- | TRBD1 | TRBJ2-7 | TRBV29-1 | TGCAGCGTTCGGGACAGCTACAAGCAGTACTTC | CSVRDSYKQYF
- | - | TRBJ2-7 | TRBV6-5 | TGTGCCAGCAGTAATTTCGGGACCAGGGGCTACGAGCAGTACTTC | CASSNFGTRGYEQYF
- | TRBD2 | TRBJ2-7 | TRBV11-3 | TGTGCCAGCAGCTTGTACGGGAGGCTAGGAGAGTTGTACTTC | CASSLYGRLGELYF
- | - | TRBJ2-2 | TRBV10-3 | TGTGCCATCAGCCAGTCGGGACCTCCTATGTTT | CAISQSGPPMF
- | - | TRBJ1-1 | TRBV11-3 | TGTGCCAGCAGCACATTTCGGGACTCTGAAGCTTTCTTC | CASSTFRDSEAFF
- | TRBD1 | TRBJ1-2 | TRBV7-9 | TGTGCCAGCAGCTTGGTAGAGGGCACAGGGGGCAGCTATGGCTGCACCTTC | CASSLVEGTGGSYGCTF